In its sample, the clone carrying this T cell receptor (beta chain) was seen once. Its cognate antigen is unknown. This sample stems from a study of T cell responses to AZD1222 COVID-19 vaccine. V was trimmed by 1 base and J by 12 bases, leaving 13 bases between them. The CDR3 extends over 13 amino acids. Germline V lookup: CDR1 KGHSH, CDR2 LQKENI. The table came from immunoSEQ multiplex PCR; TCRdb's copy has only in-frame clones and leaves some out. The table shows over 100,000 clones, with more than 85% occurring only once. Study results and limitations: Only six individuals given AZD1222 were seropositive at baseline. Rises in breadth and depth of Spike-specific TCRs came after two AZD1222 doses.

The specimen was peripheral blood, collected on day 0 of AZD1222 vaccination. The chain uses TRBV18 and TRBJ2-1; tentatively, D is TRBD1 (5 bases). The sequence was collected from an adult in good health. The CDR3 protein is CASSPLQGKAQFF. As DNA, the CDR3 is TGTGCCAGCTCACCACTTCAGGGTAAAGCGCAGTTCTTC.